The clone carrying this T cell receptor beta chain was observed a single time. Its specificity is unknown. Profiling relied on immunoSEQ multiplex PCR, and the TCRdb table lists in-frame clones only, not all of them. Here the sample spans some 71,000 clones, roughly four fifths being singletons. These data belong to a study of T cells in localized non-small cell lung cancer. Findings of the study overall: In uninvolved adjacent lung, T cell clonality reached its highest value, exceeding tumor.

The germline V gene encodes CDR1 MNHEY and CDR2 SMNVEV (reference sequence). The CDR3 has 14 amino acids. V was clipped by 5 bases and J by 5 bases, with 13 bases between them. The TCR was taken from a female donor aged 60 or older with stage I lung adenocarcinoma. The specimen was peripheral blood, collected before any cancer treatment. The V gene is TRBV27, the J gene TRBJ1-5; the D gene is possibly TRBD1 (5 bases). In nucleotides, the CDR3 is TGTGCCAGCAGTGTTCGGTCAGGGCATCAGCCCCAGCATTTT. Translation: CASSVRSGHQPQHF.